This TCR beta chain was obtained from a study of T cells expressing NK-cell markers. Study as a whole: Sequencing of TCR beta repertoires drew on sorted CD3+CD56+NKG2C+, CD3+CD56+NKG2C- and CD3+CD56-NKG2C+ T cells. Overall study results and limits: Questions lingered over whether expanded NKG2C+ T cell clones were HCMV-specific. Dominant NKG2C+ clonotype frequencies of roughly 1.0-7.0% of CD8+ T cells were measured in a handful of donors.

cDNA encoding TCR beta was synthesized via 5'RACE template switching incorporating UMIs. TCRdb re-called the 5' RACE reads, yielding one record per CDR3 amino acid sequence without DNA. The sample table sets out a few hundred thousand distinct CDR3 sequences. CDR3 size: 12 residues. Germline-derived CDR1 and CDR2 are SGHRS and YFSETQ. On this clonotype: The antigen remains undetermined.

The rearrangement links TRBV5-1 to TRBJ1-1; TCRdb gives TRBD1 as the D gene, but with no DNA this cannot be confirmed. This TCR was sampled from a man aged 18-70 years in good health. Material: blood T cells: a sorted CD56 or NKG2C T cell subset, CD4+ or CD8+ T cells, or bulk PBMC T cells (not recorded which). CDR3 sequence: CASRLQGSEAFF.